The next 2 T cell receptor beta chains were all read from a single sample in a study of blood T cells in healthy people across ages. Then a second PCR, running roughly 7 to 11 cycles, was carried out with a sample-barcoded 5' primer and a J-beta primer mix. Using its own MiXCR run on the 5' RACE reads, TCRdb lists one record per CDR3 protein. The repertoire holds about 1.8 million distinct CDR3 sequences, with about 50% as singletons. The sequenced sample was blood. The receptor set was obtained from a woman between 40 and 50 years old in good health.

The genes are TRBV28 and TRBJ1-2; 8 bases match TRBD1. Germline loops: CDR1 MDHEN, CDR2 SYDVKM. V shed 5 bases and J 4 bases; nucleotides not matched to a gene: 9. CDR3 length equals 15 residues. This CDR3 reads CASSVGTGTGYGYTF. The CDR3 bases are TGTGCCAGCAGTGTTGGAACCGGGACAGGCTATGGCTACACCTTC.

This clonotype has a handful of counts. The CDR3, as DNA: TGCGCCAGCAGCTTACTTAGCGGGGGGTCGGGGGATGAGCAGTTCTTC. Protein: CASSLLSGGSGDEQFF. The V call is TRBV5-1, the J call TRBJ2-1; 10 nucleotides agree with TRBD2. V dropped 2 bases and J dropped 8; count of bases not matched to a gene: 10. The CDR3 covers 16 residues. CDR1 is SGHRS, CDR2 YFSETQ, per germline.